Included here is one T cell receptor (beta chain) sequence, with context. V was clipped by 3 bases and J by 9 bases, with 12 bases between them. CDR3 length: 14 residues. Germline V gene lookup returns CDR1 SGHDN and CDR2 FVKESK. Data came from immunoSEQ multiplex PCR; TCRdb stores just in-frame clones and leaves some out. The sample carries hundreds of thousands of clones, roughly 84% recorded once. This entry comes from a study of shared clonotypes between healthy human individuals. The specimen was memory CD8+ T cells sorted from blood. Subset specified: CD45RO+ cells pooled with CCR7-negative TemRA cells. This sequence originates from a man younger than 30 in good health. V gene TRBV14 combines with J gene TRBJ1-6; a possible D gene is TRBD1 (5 bases). The CDR3 region is CASSQRGTFSPLHF. The CDR3 bases are TGTGCCAGCAGCCAGAGGGGTACTTTTTCACCCCTCCACTTT. Supplemented by reference TRBV14 and TRBJ1-6, the full variable domain reads EAGVTQFPSHSVIEKGQTVTLRCDPISGHDNLYWYRRVMGKEIKFLLHFVKESKQDESGMPNNRFLAERTGGTYSTLKVQPAELEDSGVYFCASSQRGTFSPLHFGNGTRLTVT.